This entry lists 31 T cell receptor beta chains sequenced from one sample in a study of regulatory T cells in long-lasting Graves disease. According to the study, TCR beta libraries were built with iRepertoire HTBI primers and CDR3-region Arm-PCR. In TCRdb, the multiplex PCR reads were re-called with MiXCR into one record per CDR3 protein. Altogether fewer than 650,000 distinct CDR3 sequences are present, 16% being singletons, with the ten largest covering 12%. Time point denoted: newly diagnosed GD, antithyroid drugs for less than 3 months. TCR sequences were obtained from RNA taken from PBMCs. The sample also formed part of further work on T cells in Graves' hyperthyroidism and ophthalmopathy.

Sequenced material: peripheral blood mononuclear cells (PBMCs), taken at new diagnosis, from a patient treated with antithyroid drugs. The receptors were sampled from a man between 18 and 29 years old with Graves disease.

V is TRBV6-1 and J is TRBJ2-1, with 7 bases lining up with TRBD2. The trim removed 8 bases at V and 0 bases at J, leaving 10 bases unmatched. This CDR3 has 16 residues. Germline V CDR1 and CDR2: MNHNS, SASEGT. The CDR3 loop is CASLPLRGSSYNEQFF. The CDR3, as DNA: TGTGCCAGCCTACCTTTGCGGGGGAGCTCCTACAATGAGCAGTTCTTC.

In this sample, this clonotype turned up a few times. V usage is TRBV9 and J usage is TRBJ1-1; D might be TRBD1 (6 bases). The CDR3 sequence is 15 residues long. Germline values: CDR1 SGDLS, CDR2 YYNGEE. Trimming pared 0 bases from V and 7 bases from J, leaving 16 bases between. CDR3 loop: CASSVGGAYGSEAFF. The CDR3, as DNA: TGTGCCAGCAGCGTAGGGGGGGCCTATGGTAGTGAAGCTTTCTTT.

There are a few counts of this clonotype. The chain links TRBV7-9 to TRBJ2-7; possible D gene TRBD2, 6 bases. Looked up from germline, CDR1 is SEHNR and CDR2 is FQNEAQ (reference sequence). This CDR3 region has 15 residues. Trimming left V 5 bases short and J 2 bases short, with 16 bases between. The CDR3 DNA reads as TGTGCCAGCAGCCAAGGACTAAAAACTACCTACGAGCAGTACTTC. This gives the protein CASSQGLKTTYEQYF.

This clonotype was seen more than once but under ten times. The J gene is TRBJ1-1, the V gene TRBV19, with D perhaps matching TRBD1 (5 bases). Trimming took 6 bases from V and 5 from J, leaving 13 bases between them. Looked up from germline, CDR1 is LNHDA and CDR2 is SQIVND (reference sequence). CDR3 length: 13 amino acids. This CDR3 reads CASRDTGRTEAFF. The CDR3, as DNA: TGTGCCAGTAGGGACACGGGTCGGACTGAAGCTTTCTTT.

This clonotype came up many times. CDR3 loop: CSASQYRDVYNEQFF. CDR3 DNA: TGCAGTGCTAGTCAGTACAGGGACGTTTACAATGAGCAGTTCTTC. The V call is TRBV20-1, the J call TRBJ2-1, with D possibly TRBD1 on 6 matching bases. CDR3 length equals 15 residues. The germline gives CDR1 DFQATT, CDR2 SNEGSKA (reference sequence). Trimming shortened V by 3 bases and J by 4 bases, and 16 bases separated the two germline ends.

The chain joins TRBV5-1 to TRBJ1-3; D gene uncertain. Germline values: CDR1 SGHRS, CDR2 YFSETQ. V was clipped by 0 bases and J by 0 bases, with 13 bases between them. This CDR3 comprises 17 residues. In DNA, the CDR3 is TGCGCCAGCAGCTTGGGAGCGGCTTGGAGCTCTGGAAACACCATATATTTT. Translation gives CASSLGAAWSSGNTIYF.

This clonotype was detected ten times or more. J is TRBJ1-6 and V is TRBV6-5; the match to TRBD1 covers 7 bases. V dropped 0 bases and J dropped 7; count of bases not matched to a gene: 3. From germline, CDR1 is MNHEY and CDR2 SVGAGI. The CDR3 is 15 residues long. CDR3 sequence reads: CASSYSYRGNSPLHF. The CDR3 nucleotides are TGTGCCAGCAGTTACTCTTACAGGGGAAATTCACCCCTCCACTTT.

This clonotype was counted many times. This chain links TRBV5-6 with TRBJ1-4; tentatively, D is TRBD1 (6 bases). In germline, CDR1 is SGHDT, CDR2 YYEEEE. Trimming removed 3 bases at V and 7 bases at J, with 16 bases between. The CDR3 extends over 15 amino acids. In DNA, the CDR3 is TGTGCCAGCAGCTATTCAGGGGAATGGGGTGAAAAACTGTTTTTT. Translation: CASSYSGEWGEKLFF.

In its sample, this clonotype was seen a few times. The rearrangement joins TRBV15 to TRBJ2-3; 8 nucleotides line up with TRBD2. The CDR3 is 17 residues long. V gave up 0 bases and J gave up 3 bases; unmatched junction bases: 8. Germline V gene sequence: CDR1 LNHNV, CDR2 YYDKDF (reference sequence). The CDR3 DNA reads TGTGCCACCAGCAGAGATGGGAACGGGAGGGGGACAGATACGCAGTATTTT. Amino acids: CATSRDGNGRGTDTQYF.

This clonotype has at least ten counts. V gene TRBV11-1 combines with J gene TRBJ2-3; D ambiguous. The CDR3 covers 16 residues. V was pared by 1 base and J by 6 bases, with 17 bases between. CDR1 and CDR2 from the germline V gene are SGHAT and FQDESV (reference sequence). The CDR3 protein is CASSLESTRRHDTQYF. CDR3 bases: TGTGCCAGCAGCTTAGAATCCACCCGACGACACGATACGCAGTATTTT.

This clonotype showed up just a few times. The chain has TRBV4-2 and TRBJ2-2, with a weak D call TRBD2 (5 bases). V was trimmed by 1 base and J by 3 bases, leaving 9 bases between them. The germline V gene encodes CDR1 LGHNA and CDR2 YNFKEQ. The CDR3 runs 15 residues. CDR3 in amino acids: CASSQVERDTGELFF. CDR3 sequence (DNA): TGTGCCAGCAGCCAAGTCGAGAGGGACACCGGGGAGCTGTTTTTT.

This clonotype has a handful of counts. The chain uses TRBV7-6 and TRBJ2-1; 9 bases align to TRBD2. Trimming took 1 base from V and 2 from J; bases not matched to a gene: 3. Per germline, CDR1 SGHVS and CDR2 FNYEAQ. The CDR3 length is 16 residues. DNA for the CDR3: TGTGCCAGCAGCTTAGGGAGCGGGAGGCCCTACAATGAGCAGTTCTTC. Translated, it gives CASSLGSGRPYNEQFF.

This clonotype occurred a few times. The chain links TRBV3-1 to TRBJ2-1; TRBD2 might be the D (6 bases). Trimming took 2 bases from V and 13 from J, leaving 27 bases between them. Germline assignment: CDR1 LGHDT and CDR2 YNNKEL (reference sequence). This CDR3 contains 17 residues. The chain's CDR3 is CASSQQSGRDLLHRQFF. In nucleotides, the CDR3 is TGTGCCAGCAGCCAACAGAGCGGGCGGGACCTCCTTCACAGACAGTTCTTC.

This chain joins TRBV7-9 and TRBJ1-6, with TRBD1 as a possible D gene (5 bases). The CDR3 totals 15 residues. Germline loops: CDR1 SEHNR, CDR2 FQNEAQ (reference sequence). The germline V and J ends were trimmed by 0 bases and 12 bases, with 15 bases remaining between them. The CDR3 here is CASSLARQGWGPLHF. The CDR3 region has the DNA TGTGCCAGCAGCTTAGCGCGGCAGGGCTGGGGACCCCTCCACTTT. Combining the CDR3 with reference TRBV7-9 and TRBJ1-6 gives the whole variable domain DTGVSQNPRHKITKRGQNVTFRCDPISEHNRLYWYRQTLGQGPEFLTYFQNEAQLEKSRLLSDRFSAERPKGSFSTLEIQRTEQGDSAMYLCASSLARQGWGPLHFGNGTRLTVT.

This chain links TRBV5-1 with TRBJ2-1; no clear D gene. This CDR3 is built from 15 residues. Deletions cut 2 bases from V and 0 bases from J, with 9 bases between. Germline values: CDR1 SGHRS, CDR2 YFSETQ. CDR3 loop: CASSFAESSYNEQFF. In DNA, the CDR3 is TGCGCCAGCAGCTTCGCAGAGAGCTCCTACAATGAGCAGTTCTTC. The full variable domain, its missing parts supplied by reference TRBV5-1 and TRBJ2-1, is KAGVTQTPRYLIKTRGQQVTLSCSPISGHRSVSWYQQTPGQGLQFLFEYFSETQRNKGNFPGRFSGRQFSNSRSEMNVSTLELGDSALYLCASSFAESSYNEQFFGPGTRLTVL.

This clonotype has just a few counts. The chain is built from TRBV3-1 and TRBJ2-7; tentative D call: TRBD2 (6 bases). The CDR3 consists of 14 residues. Germline V CDR1 and CDR2: LGHDT, YNNKEL (reference sequence). The germline V and J ends were trimmed by 4 bases and 4 bases, with 14 bases remaining between them. CDR3 in amino acids: CASSPPTSRYEQYF. CDR3 DNA: TGTGCCAGCAGCCCCCCGACTAGTAGGTACGAGCAGTACTTC.

The chain has TRBV30 and TRBJ1-3; possible D gene TRBD1, 6 bases. Germline CDR1 is GTSNPN and CDR2 is SVGIG (reference sequence). The length of the CDR3 is 13 residues. V shed 8 bases and J shed 4 bases, with 15 bases lying between them. The CDR3, as DNA: TGTGCCGGGGGCCGCGGACTCGGAAACACCATATATTTT. This sequence encodes CAGGRGLGNTIYF.

About this clonotype itself: A much bigger clone sits one base away, suggesting this may be a read error. CDR3: CACSPVGPLSGNTIYF. The CDR3 DNA is TGTGCCTGCAGTCCCGTGGGGCCGCTCTCTGGAAACACCATATATTTT. The chain couples TRBV12-3 or TRBV12-4 to TRBJ1-3, with D perhaps TRBD1 (5 bases). This CDR3 is 16 amino acids long.

There are a few counts of this clonotype. A much larger clonotype is one base distant, so this may be a read error. The chain couples TRBV11-2 to TRBJ1-2; D possibly corresponds to TRBD1 (6 bases). This CDR3 is built from 14 residues. The V gene lost 4 bases and the J gene lost 3 bases, with 12 bases spanning the gap. The germline V gene encodes CDR1 SGHAT and CDR2 FQNNGV. CDR3 coding DNA: TGTGCCAGCAGCTCCGGGACACGAGACTATGGCTACACCTTC. Amino acids: CASSSGTRDYGYTF.

Regarding this clonotype: A single base is all that separates this from a far larger clone, so a read error is likely. CDR3 in amino acids: CASSRDMGNQPQHF. CDR3 nucleotide sequence: TGTGCCAGCAGCAGGGACATGGGCAATCAGCCCCAGCATTTT. This chain uses TRBV12-3 or TRBV12-4 with TRBJ1-5; D may be TRBD1 (6 bases). CDR3 length: 14 amino acids. Trimming shortened V by 6 bases and J by 2 bases, and 11 bases separated the two germline ends.

This clonotype was counted ten times or more. DNA for the CDR3: TGCGCCAGCAGCTCAAATCCCGACAGCTACAATGAGCAGTTCTTC. It translates to CASSSNPDSYNEQFF. This chain connects TRBV5-1 to TRBJ2-1; TRBD1 might be the D (5 bases). CDR3 length: 15 residues. Germline V lookup: CDR1 SGHRS, CDR2 YFSETQ. Trimming cost V 3 bases and J 3 bases, with 13 bases left between them.

V usage is TRBV5-1 and J usage is TRBJ2-7; D might be TRBD2 (7 bases). The CDR3 is made up of 15 amino acids. Germline lookup yields CDR1 SGHRS and CDR2 YFSETQ. Trimming took 0 bases from V and 3 from J, leaving 13 bases between them. The chain's CDR3 is CASSLGWEGGYEQYF. For the CDR3, the DNA is TGCGCCAGCAGCTTGGGATGGGAGGGGGGCTACGAGCAGTACTTC.

This sequence joins TRBV2 and TRBJ1-3; no reliable D call. The CDR3 covers 14 residues. Germline V lookup: CDR1 SNHLY, CDR2 FYNNEI. Trimming cost V 10 bases and J 0 bases, with 13 bases left between them. The CDR3 sequence: CATAGASSGNTIYF. CDR3 sequence (DNA): TGTGCCACCGCGGGCGCTAGCTCTGGAAACACCATATATTTT.

In nucleotides, the CDR3 is TGTGCCAGCAGCTTTCCCGTCACGGGCACAGATACGCAGTATTTT. Its translation: CASSFPVTGTDTQYF. This sequence joins TRBV7-8 and TRBJ2-3; D not certain. This CDR3 comprises 15 residues. V was clipped by 3 bases and J by 1 base, with 11 bases between them. Germline V gene sequence: CDR1 SGHVS, CDR2 FQNEAQ. Full variable domain (outside the CDR3, taken from reference TRBV7-8 and TRBJ2-3): GAGVSQSPRYKVAKRGQDVALRCDPISGHVSLFWYQQALGQGPEFLTYFQNEAQLDKSGLPSDRFFAERPEGSVSTLKIQRTQQEDSAVYLCASSFPVTGTDTQYFGPGTRLTVL.

The rearrangement uses TRBV5-4 and TRBJ2-2; D remains unclear. CDR1 and CDR2 from the germline V gene are SGHNT and YYREEE (reference sequence). There are 12 residues in the CDR3. The germline V and J ends were trimmed by 0 bases and 7 bases, with 4 bases remaining between them. CDR3 residues: CASSLVNGELFF. CDR3 bases: TGTGCCAGCAGCTTGGTGAACGGGGAGCTGTTTTTT.

This clonotype was seen at least ten times. The CDR3 DNA reads as TGTGCCAGCAGTTCCACAGATAACTATGGCTACACCTTC. Encoded protein: CASSSTDNYGYTF. V usage is TRBV27 and J usage is TRBJ1-2; no firm D call. The germline V gene has CDR1 MNHEY and CDR2 SMNVEV (reference sequence). This CDR3 region has 13 residues. V lost 4 bases, J lost 1 base, and 7 bases lay in between.

This clonotype came up many times. This chain uses TRBV2 with TRBJ1-1; D call uncertain. Germline loops: CDR1 SNHLY, CDR2 FYNNEI. CDR3 length equals 11 residues. V was cut by 0 bases and J by 8 bases, with 4 bases left in between. The CDR3 nucleotides read TGTGCCAGCAGTGAAGCCTCCGAAGCTTTCTTT. Amino acid sequence: CASSEASEAFF. The full variable domain, completed using reference TRBV2 and TRBJ1-1, is EPEVTQTPSHQVTQMGQEVILRCVPISNHLYFYWYRQILGQKVEFLVSFYNNEISEKSEIFDDQFSVERPDGSNFTLKIRSTKLEDSAMYFCASSEASEAFFGQGTRLTVV.

This clonotype was recorded a few times. J is TRBJ1-1 and V is TRBV20-1; tentatively, D is TRBD1 (5 bases). The CDR3 is made up of 13 amino acids. In germline, CDR1 is DFQATT, CDR2 SNEGSKA (reference sequence). Trimming cost V 3 bases and J 4 bases, with 12 bases left between them. DNA for the CDR3: TGCAGTGCTAGCAGGTCGGGGACCACTGAAGCTTTCTTT. Its translation is CSASRSGTTEAFF.

In this sample, this clonotype turned up a few times. The chain uses TRBV29-1 and TRBJ1-5; no firm D call. Per the germline V gene, CDR1 is SQVTM and CDR2 is ANQGSEA. The CDR3 is 12 residues long. The V gene lost 5 bases and the J gene lost 5 bases, with 10 bases spanning the gap. The CDR3 nucleotides are TGCAGCGTTATGGACGGGGATCAGCCCCAGCATTTT. As protein: CSVMDGDQPQHF.

This clonotype was found many times. The J gene is TRBJ2-5, the V gene TRBV6-9; tentative D call: TRBD1 (6 bases). Germline CDR1 reads MNHGY; CDR2 reads SVAAGI. Trimming removed 3 bases at V and 5 bases at J, with 13 bases between. The CDR3 is made up of 14 amino acids. The CDR3 coding sequence is TGTGCCAGCAGTTACTCCAACAGGGTTGAGACCCAGTACTTC. Protein: CASSYSNRVETQYF.

V and J are TRBV20-1 and TRBJ1-1; the D is unclear. The germline V gene has CDR1 DFQATT and CDR2 SNEGSKA (reference sequence). The CDR3 totals 12 residues. V was cut by 3 bases and J by 1 base, with 6 bases left in between. CDR3 in DNA: TGCAGTGCTAGGGGTGGGAACACTGAAGCTTTCTTT. This encodes CSARGGNTEAFF.